This is a list of T cell receptor beta chains from one sample in a study of blood T cell repertoires in COVID-19. Libraries were prepared by immunoSEQ multiplex PCR; TCRdb keeps only in-frame clonotypes and omits some of them. The sample lists hundreds of thousands of clones; 80% to 90% were seen once. Sequenced sample: peripheral blood. These TCRs come from a woman aged 45 to 65 with acute or convalescent COVID-19. Each CDR3 is given with its conserved first and last residue. The D gene is left open where the match is weak. Some rows mark clone size as missing; the rest say once, few, many or name a class of expanded clone.

>TRBV5-8|15|NA|NA|TRBJ1-2
TGTGCCAGCAGCTTGTACGGTATGGAGAACTATGGCTACACCTTC
CASSLYGMENYGYTF
>TRBV5-1|16|NA|few|TRBJ2-3
TGCGCCAGCAGCCGATCGACAGGTCGAGAGGGAGATACGCAGTATTTT
CASSRSTGREGDTQYF
>TRBV24-1|15|TRBD2|NA|TRBJ2-1
TGTGCCACCAGTGATCATGCTAGCGGATACAATGAGCAGTTCTTC
CATSDHASGYNEQFF
>TRBV27|13|NA|NA|TRBJ2-3
TGTGCCAGCAGTTCCGACACCACAGATACGCAGTATTTT
CASSSDTTDTQYF
>TRBV24-1|12|NA|NA|TRBJ2-5
TGTGCCACCAGTGTTAGGGGAGAGACCCAGTACTTC
CATSVRGETQYF
>TRBV18|23|TRBD1|NA|TRBJ2-1
TGTGCCAGCTCACCACAATCGAATGCCGGGACAGGGATTTACCGTGGTTCCTACAATGAGCAGTTCTTC
CASSPQSNAGTGIYRGSYNEQFF
>TRBV5-1|16|TRBD2|NA|TRBJ2-1
TGCGCCAGCAGCCAGGCGGGACTAGCGGGAGCAAGTGAGCAGTTCTTC
CASSQAGLAGASEQFF
>TRBV13|19|TRBD2|NA|TRBJ2-1
TGTGCCAGCAGCTTAGTCGGGACTAGCGGATCCTACAGGTACAATGAGCAGTTCTTC
CASSLVGTSGSYRYNEQFF
>TRBV19|15|NA|NA|TRBJ1-3
TGTGCCAGTAAAACTACAAGTTTCTCTGGAAACACCATATATTTT
CASKTTSFSGNTIYF
>TRBV5-1|15|TRBD1|NA|TRBJ1-2
TGCGCCAGCAGCCCGACAGGGCTATCGGGCTATGGCTACACCTTC
CASSPTGLSGYGYTF
>TRBV10-1|13|NA|once|TRBJ2-5
TGCGCCAGCAGTTCGGCCCGGGGAGAGACCCAGTACTTC
CASSSARGETQYF
>TRBV14|18|TRBD2|NA|TRBJ2-1
TGTGCCAGCAGCCAAACTCTAGCGGGAGGTTACTCCTACAATGAGCAGTTCTTC
CASSQTLAGGYSYNEQFF
>TRBV20-1|12|NA|NA|TRBJ2-2
TGCAGTGCTAGTTTCGGGGACGGGGAGCTGTTTTTT
CSASFGDGELFF
>TRBV5-1|14|TRBD1|NA|TRBJ2-7
TGCGCCAGCAGCTCCACCGACACAGGGGGCGCTGAGTACTTC
CASSSTDTGGAEYF
>TRBV5-1|14|NA|NA|TRBJ2-7
TGCGCCAGCAGCTTGGGCAACAGAGACTACGAGCAGTACTTC
CASSLGNRDYEQYF
>TRBV13|16|TRBD1|NA|TRBJ1-2
TGTGCCAGCAGCTTAGGCCACACGGACAGGGCTAAAGGCTACACCTTC
CASSLGHTDRAKGYTF
>TRBV5-1|20|TRBD1|NA|TRBJ1-2
TGCGCCAGCAGCTTGATGCGCCAAGACGGGACAGGGCGTTCTAACTATGGCTACACCTTC
CASSLMRQDGTGRSNYGYTF
>TRBV5-1|16|TRBD1|few|TRBJ2-3
TGCGCCAGCAGCTTTCGGACAGGTCAAAGCACAGATACGCAGTATTTT
CASSFRTGQSTDTQYF
>TRBV18|12|NA|NA|TRBJ2-5
TGTGCCAGCTCACCACCCTTGGAGACCCAGTACTTC
CASSPPLETQYF
>TRBV28|14|NA|NA|TRBJ2-6
TGTGCCAGCAGTTCTTTCTCTGGGGCCAACGTCCTGACTTTC
CASSSFSGANVLTF
>TRBV2|15|NA|NA|TRBJ2-2
TGTGCCAGCAGTGAAGGAGTCCACAGGGCCGGGGAGCTGTTTTTT
CASSEGVHRAGELFF
>TRBV5-1|15|NA|NA|TRBJ2-5
TGCGCCAGCAGCCCAGGGACTCGAGAAGGAGAGACCCAGTACTTC
CASSPGTREGETQYF
>TRBV10-3|17|TRBD2|NA|TRBJ2-1
TGTGCCATCAGTGGACCGACTAGCGGAGAAGGGTTGGATGAGCAGTTCTTC
CAISGPTSGEGLDEQFF
>TRBV28|16|TRBD2|NA|TRBJ2-1
TGTGCCAGCAGTTCCGCCCTAGCGGCCTCCTACAATGAGCAGTTCTTC
CASSSALAASYNEQFF
>TRBV11-1|15|TRBD1|few|TRBJ1-5
TGTGCCAGCAGCTTAACCGGACAGGGCTGGGAGCCCCAGCATTTT
CASSLTGQGWEPQHF
>TRBV6-6|13|NA|NA|TRBJ1-2
TGTGCCAGCAGTTACGTGACAGCCAATGGCTACACCTTC
CASSYVTANGYTF
>TRBV5-1|13|NA|NA|TRBJ1-1
TGCGCCAGCAGCGAACAGGTGAACACTGAAGCTTTCTTT
CASSEQVNTEAFF
>TRBV5-1|15|NA|few|TRBJ2-3
TGCGCCAGCAGCCCCGGGACTGGGGCGGAGGATACGCAGTATTTT
CASSPGTGAEDTQYF
>TRBV10-2|13|NA|NA|TRBJ2-7
TGCGCCAGCAGTGTGGTGAGCTCCTACGAGCAGTACTTC
CASSVVSSYEQYF
>TRBV1|14|NA|NA|TRBJ1-6
TGCACCAGCACCGCTCGGGGGTATAATTCACCCCTCCACTTT
CTSTARGYNSPLHF
>TRBV30|16|TRBD1|NA|TRBJ1-6
TGTGCCTGGAGGGGACAGGGGGGTTCGCTTAATTCACCCCTCCACTTT
CAWRGQGGSLNSPLHF
>TRBV6-5|15|NA|NA|TRBJ2-1
TGTGCCAGCATCCTAGGGGTAACGCAAGACGGTGAGCAGTTCTTC
CASILGVTQDGEQFF
>TRBV6-4|18|NA|NA|TRBJ1-5
TGTGCCAGCAGTGACCCACGAGGAAGGTCCTTTCCCGTTCAGCCCCAGCATTTT
CASSDPRGRSFPVQPQHF
>TRBV19|14|NA|NA|TRBJ2-3
TGTGCCAGTAGTATACGCGGTCCGGCAGATACGCAGTATTTT
CASSIRGPADTQYF
>TRBV19|13|NA|NA|TRBJ2-7
TGTGCCAGTAGTAGAGGCAGTGGCGACGAGCAGTACTTC
CASSRGSGDEQYF
>TRBV10-3|13|TRBD1|NA|TRBJ2-7
TGTGCCATCAGAGGGACAGCTGACTACGAGCAGTACTTC
CAIRGTADYEQYF
>TRBV5-1|16|TRBD2|NA|TRBJ2-3
TGCGCCAGCAGCTTGAGGGCGGGAGGGGACACAGATACGCAGTATTTT
CASSLRAGGDTDTQYF
>TRBV7-9|12|TRBD1|NA|TRBJ2-2
TGTGCCAGCAGCCCGGACAGGGGGGAGCTGTTTTTT
CASSPDRGELFF
>TRBV4-2|17|NA|NA|TRBJ1-1
TGTGCCAGCAGCCAAGCCGGACTTATGCGGGAGAACACTGAAGCTTTCTTT
CASSQAGLMRENTEAFF
>TRBV7-3|15|TRBD1|NA|TRBJ1-2
TGTGCCAGCAGCTTAACGAGAGGGGGCCGAGGGGGCTACACCTTC
CASSLTRGGRGGYTF
>TRBV19|14|TRBD2|NA|TRBJ2-3
TGTGCCAGTAGTCGGGGACTAGCGGCAGATACGCAGTATTTT
CASSRGLAADTQYF